The 10 T cell receptor beta chains given below trace back to one sample, sequenced in a study of beta chain features in type 1 diabetes. The antigens these receptors bind are not known. Sequencing targeted expressed TCRB transcripts, as all isolated RNA had been reverse transcribed. Assay used: immunoSEQ multiplex PCR; TCRdb lists only in-frame clones, some missing. Here the sample spans 120,000 to 150,000 clones, about 12% being singletons. Findings of the study overall: Among patients with Type 1 diabetes, TCRB CDR3s were moderately but significantly shorter in every one of the four CD4+ subsets.

The sample taken for sequencing was central memory CD4+ T cells from blood. The receptors come from a man aged 18 to 30 with type 1 diabetes.

This clone was observed a handful of times. The chain employs TRBV9 and TRBJ2-5, with D possibly matching TRBD2 (6 bases). Per germline, CDR1 SGDLS and CDR2 YYNGEE. The V end lost 2 bases, the J end lost 0 bases, and 8 bases lay between the germline ends. The CDR3 covers 14 residues. CDR3 DNA sequence: TGTGCCAGCAGCGTCCGGGGGTACCAAGAGACCCAGTACTTC. It is translated as CASSVRGYQETQYF.

The chain carries TRBV27 and TRBJ2-5; TRBD1 matches 8 bases. The CDR3 is 18 amino acids. After removal of 6 bases from V and 5 bases from J, the junction contained 20 bases not matched to a gene. Germline CDR1 is MNHEY and CDR2 is SMNVEV (reference sequence). The CDR3: CASRRQGAHNDGEETQYF. The CDR3 DNA reads as TGTGCCAGCAGACGTCAGGGGGCGCATAATGACGGGGAGGAGACCCAGTACTTC.

This clone was recorded a few times. This chain uses TRBV19 with TRBJ2-6; TRBD2 is a possible D gene (6 bases). The germline V gene encodes CDR1 LNHDA and CDR2 SQIVND (reference sequence). The CDR3 is 17 residues long. The CDR3 here is CASGDGGPTSGANVLTF. The CDR3 DNA is TGTGCTAGTGGCGACGGAGGGCCTACTTCTGGGGCCAACGTCCTGACTTTC.

The gene calls are TRBV7-9 and TRBJ1-1; no clear D gene. Germline V gene lookup returns CDR1 SEHNR and CDR2 FQNEAQ (reference sequence). Trimming removed 1 base from V and 6 bases from J, with 12 bases in between. The CDR3 has 14 amino acids. DNA for the CDR3: TGTGCCAGCAGCTTAGGGGCGGGATCGCCTGAAGCTTTCTTT. Its translation: CASSLGAGSPEAFF.

This clone was observed a handful of times. The chain recombines TRBV6-5 with TRBJ2-3; 7 positions agree with TRBD2. CDR3 length equals 13 residues. Germline V gives CDR1 MNHEY, CDR2 SVGAGI. With V trimmed by 4 bases and J by 6 bases, 4 bases remained unmatched. As DNA, the CDR3 is TGTGCCAGCAGTTCTACCGGGGGGGATACGCAGTATTTT. Translated, it gives CASSSTGGDTQYF.

This clone appeared a few times. Additional DNA sequences in this sample encode the identical CDR3. The chain couples TRBV5-4 to TRBJ2-7; D remains unclear. This CDR3 spans 12 amino acids. Trimming took 0 bases from V and 6 from J, leaving 7 bases between them. CDR1 and CDR2 (germline): SGHNT, YYREEE (reference sequence). CDR3 DNA: TGTGCCAGCAGCTTGGATGGACGCGAGCAGTACTTC. This translates into CASSLDGREQYF.

V is TRBV4-1 and J is TRBJ1-4; 7 positions match TRBD1. The ends lost 4 bases at V and 8 bases at J; junction bases unmatched: 7. Looked up from germline, CDR1 is MGHRA and CDR2 is YSYEKL. This CDR3 has 14 residues. The CDR3: CASSRDRQEEKLFF. For the CDR3, the DNA is TGCGCCAGCAGCCGGGACAGACAGGAGGAAAAACTGTTTTTT.

This clone was seen a few times. This chain joins TRBV18 and TRBJ2-7; D call uncertain. Trimming shortened V by 3 bases and J by 1 base, and 10 bases separated the two germline ends. The CDR3 length is 14 residues. From germline, CDR1 is KGHSH and CDR2 LQKENI. The CDR3 nucleotides are TGTGCCAGCTCACCTGTCCGACAATCCTACGAGCAGTACTTC. This encodes CASSPVRQSYEQYF.

This chain links TRBV29-1 with TRBJ2-7; 7 nucleotides agree with TRBD1. CDR1 SQVTM and CDR2 ANQGSEA come from the germline V gene. The CDR3 runs 11 residues. V gave up 7 bases and J gave up 4 bases; unmatched junction bases: 4. The CDR3 protein is CSAGDRYEQYF. The CDR3 DNA sequence: TGCAGCGCCGGGGACAGATACGAGCAGTACTTC.

Only a few counts were recorded for this clone. V is TRBV9 and J is TRBJ2-3; TRBD2 might be the D (5 bases). The V gene's germline CDR1 is SGDLS and CDR2 YYNGEE. The CDR3 is 14 residues long. Between the trimmed V and J ends, which lost 3 bases and 6 bases, there was a span of 14 bases. For the CDR3, the DNA is TGTGCCAGCAGCGCCACTTTGGGCGGGGATACGCAGTATTTT. This translates into CASSATLGGDTQYF.